The next 5 T cell receptor beta chains were all read from a single sample in a study of T cell clusters in autoimmune cytopenias. Each sample's input was around 250 ng genomic DNA, some 40,000 genome equivalents. Multiplex touch-down PCR amplified TRB using TRB-A and TRB-B pools in one tube. TCRdb re-called the multiplex PCR reads, yielding one record per CDR3 amino acid sequence without DNA. The listing contains approximately 1,900 distinct CDR3 sequences. Sequencing was performed on peripheral blood. The receptors derive from a human donor with an autoimmune cytopenia or autoimmune hepatitis (not recorded which).

CDR3 loop: CASSAPGVQETQYF. This sequence joins TRBV11-2 and TRBJ2-5; as DNA is missing, the TRBD1 call by TCRdb cannot be tested. The CDR3 length is 14 residues. CDR1 is SGHAT and CDR2 is FQNNGV in the germline V gene.

The gene calls are TRBV12-3 or TRBV12-4 and TRBJ2-7. This CDR3 region has 11 residues. The CDR3 loop is CASSAAYERYF.

This chain joins TRBV20-1 and TRBJ2-5; TCRdb picks TRBD2, but there is no DNA to check that call. CDR1 is DFQATT, CDR2 SNEGSKA, per germline (reference sequence). This CDR3 contains 15 residues. The CDR3 reads CSAGEGAGALGTQYF.

The rearrangement uses TRBV10-3 and TRBJ1-6; TCRdb selects TRBD1, and the lack of DNA leaves this call unchecked. This CDR3 has 15 residues. CDR1 ENHRY and CDR2 SYGVKD come from the germline V gene. This chain's CDR3 is CAIIPGQGVGSPLHF.

Judged by frequency, this clonotype is medium-sized (0.01 to 0.1%). This chain links TRBV7-9 with TRBJ2-1. The CDR3 spans 12 residues. Germline V gene lookup returns CDR1 SEHNR and CDR2 FQNEAQ (reference sequence). The CDR3 spells CASSRANNEQFF.